Listed below are T cell receptor beta chains from one sample, sequenced in a study of CD8+ T cells in alopecia areata. Profiled with immunoSEQ multiplex PCR; TCRdb holds only in-frame clones, not every one. The sample records approximately 61,000 clones, around 96% being singletons. Source: CD8+ T cells sorted from blood, taken at week 0. These receptors originate from a human donor with alopecia areata. The CDR3 runs from the conserved cysteine through the conserved F or W. A D gene is named only where the DNA matches it firmly. Size is omitted from some rows. Given values are once, few, many or a class for expanded clones.

j_call,d_call,v_call,clone_size,cdr3_aa,cdr3_nt
TRBJ2-7,-,TRBV6-5,-,CASSYGQGPYEQYF,TGTGCCAGCAGTTACGGGCAGGGGCCATACGAGCAGTACTTC
TRBJ1-1,-,TRBV11-2,-,CASSLEGGLTEAFF,TGTGCCAGCAGCTTAGAAGGGGGACTCACTGAAGCTTTCTTT
TRBJ1-4,TRBD1,TRBV14,-,CASSHDRGANEKLFF,TGTGCCAGCAGCCACGACAGGGGAGCTAATGAAAAACTGTTTTTT
TRBJ2-3,-,TRBV5-6,-,CASSLNGRGVTDTQYF,TGTGCCAGCAGCTTGAACGGTCGCGGGGTCACAGATACGCAGTATTTT
TRBJ2-1,-,TRBV6-5,-,CASSYAMANEQFF,TGTGCCAGCAGTTACGCTATGGCTAATGAGCAGTTCTTC
TRBJ2-3,-,TRBV4-1,-,CASSFAGASTDTQYF,TGCGCCAGCAGCTTTGCGGGGGCCAGCACAGATACGCAGTATTTT
TRBJ2-3,TRBD2,TRBV9,-,CASSVSRVEIGGKDTDTQYF,TGTGCCAGCAGCGTATCGCGTGTAGAGATCGGGGGGAAAGACACAGATACGCAGTATTTT
TRBJ2-1,-,TRBV13,-,CASSPTGRGINEQFF,TGTGCCAGCAGCCCGACGGGAAGGGGCATAAATGAGCAGTTCTTC
TRBJ1-2,-,TRBV29-1,few,CSVVWGAQDYGYTF,TGCAGCGTTGTATGGGGGGCGCAGGACTATGGCTACACCTTC
TRBJ2-7,TRBD1,TRBV4-3,-,CAASPDRGHYEQYF,TGCGCCGCGTCGCCGGACAGGGGACACTACGAGCAGTACTTC
TRBJ2-1,-,TRBV29-1,-,CSVESEVSYNEQFF,TGCAGCGTTGAAAGCGAGGTGTCCTACAATGAGCAGTTCTTC
TRBJ1-5,-,TRBV7-2,-,CASSSGPTQHF,TGTGCCAGCAGCTCCGGACCGACGCAGCATTTT
TRBJ2-3,TRBD2,TRBV4-2,-,CASSQRREVGVVYF,TGTGCCAGCAGCCAGAGGCGGGAGGTCGGGGTCGTGTATTTT
TRBJ2-1,-,TRBV7-2,-,CASSERDSSYNEQFF,TGTGCCAGCAGCGAGCGGGACAGCTCCTACAATGAGCAGTTCTTC
TRBJ2-3,TRBD2,TRBV4-1,-,CASSQDPSGGPDTQYF,TGCGCCAGCAGCCAAGACCCTAGCGGGGGGCCAGATACGCAGTATTTT
TRBJ2-7,-,TRBV6-1,-,CASTHGSGTYEQYF,TGTGCCAGCACCCACGGATCAGGGACCTACGAGCAGTACTTC
TRBJ2-3,-,TRBV7-9,-,CASSLGVREDTQYF,TGTGCCAGCAGCTTGGGGGTTCGGGAAGATACGCAGTATTTT
TRBJ2-1,-,TRBV5-1,-,CASSLGQGGSYNEQFF,TGCGCCAGCAGCTTGGGGCAGGGTGGGTCCTACAATGAGCAGTTCTTC
TRBJ2-3,TRBD2,TRBV29-1,-,CSVEDGLAEISTDTQYF,TGCAGCGTTGAAGACGGACTAGCGGAGATAAGCACAGATACGCAGTATTTT
TRBJ2-7,-,TRBV4-1,-,CASSQVVATYEQYF,TGCGCCAGCAGCCAAGTGGTAGCCACTTACGAGCAGTACTTC
TRBJ2-5,-,TRBV21-1,-,CASSPRTGEDKTQYF,TGTGCCAGCAGCCCCCGGACAGGGGAGGATAAGACCCAGTACTTC
TRBJ2-2,-,TRBV19,-,CASSISGATGELFF,TGTGCCAGTAGTATATCGGGGGCCACCGGGGAGCTGTTTTTT
TRBJ2-3,-,TRBV5-6,-,CASSLVPGPDTQYF,TGTGCCAGCAGCTTGGTCCCGGGCCCAGATACGCAGTATTTT
TRBJ2-3,-,TRBV6-5,-,CASTVGGADTQYF,TGTGCCAGCACCGTAGGGGGGGCAGATACGCAGTATTTT
TRBJ1-2,TRBD1,TRBV7-9,-,CASSFPPRGQDYGYTF,TGTGCCAGCAGCTTCCCTCCCAGGGGGCAGGACTATGGCTACACCTTC
TRBJ1-5,-,TRBV5-5,-,CASRPGVGNQPQHF,TGTGCCAGCAGGCCGGGGGTGGGCAATCAGCCCCAGCATTTT
TRBJ1-5,-,TRBV7-8,-,CASSPDETGPPYSNQPQHF,TGTGCCAGCAGCCCAGACGAGACAGGACCACCTTATAGCAATCAGCCCCAGCATTTT
TRBJ2-7,TRBD1,TRBV27,-,CASSILRGPPYEQYF,TGTGCCAGCAGTATCCTCAGGGGGCCCCCCTACGAGCAGTACTTC
TRBJ2-7,-,TRBV7-9,-,CASGVSSYEQYF,TGTGCCAGCGGGGTGAGCTCCTACGAGCAGTACTTC
TRBJ2-3,TRBD2,TRBV18,once,CASSYGGGPSTDTQYF,TGTGCCAGCTCATATGGCGGGGGGCCTAGCACAGATACGCAGTATTTT
TRBJ1-5,-,TRBV4-3,-,CASSQEWGSNQPQHF,TGCGCCAGCAGCCAAGAATGGGGTAGCAATCAGCCCCAGCATTTT
TRBJ2-7,-,TRBV30,-,CASHGGFYEQYF,TGTGCCTCCCATGGGGGATTTTACGAGCAGTACTTC
TRBJ2-7,-,TRBV6-5,-,CASKGVDNPEQYF,TGTGCCAGCAAAGGGGTCGACAACCCCGAGCAGTACTTC
TRBJ2-5,-,TRBV29-1,-,CSVEWEGAAQETQYF,TGCAGCGTTGAATGGGAGGGGGCGGCCCAAGAGACCCAGTACTTC
TRBJ2-7,-,TRBV7-2,-,CASSSEPGYYEQYF,TGTGCCAGCAGCTCAGAGCCGGGGTACTACGAGCAGTACTTC
TRBJ2-7,-,TRBV4-2,once,CASSQHHTGNTYEQYF,TGTGCCAGCAGCCAACACCATACAGGGAATACCTACGAGCAGTACTTC
TRBJ2-7,-,TRBV10-3,-,CAISRLSGREKGTYEQYF,TGTGCCATCAGTCGCCTCTCCGGGCGAGAAAAAGGGACCTACGAGCAGTACTTC
TRBJ2-7,-,TRBV30,-,CAWSLGVGSYEQYF,TGTGCCTGGAGTCTGGGGGTTGGATCCTACGAGCAGTACTTC
TRBJ2-7,-,TRBV27,-,CASSQTLGGYEQYF,TGTGCCAGCAGCCAAACCCTAGGGGGTTACGAGCAGTACTTC
TRBJ2-2,-,TRBV7-9,-,CASSLRTEMSTGELFF,TGTGCCAGCAGCCTCAGGACAGAGATGAGCACCGGGGAGCTGTTTTTT
TRBJ1-3,-,TRBV9,-,CASSFLSDPSGNTIYF,TGTGCCAGCAGCTTCCTCTCGGATCCCTCTGGAAACACCATATATTTT
TRBJ2-7,TRBD2,TRBV15,-,CATSLGGGGLYEQYF,TGTGCCACCAGCCTCGGGGGCGGGGGGCTCTACGAGCAGTACTTC
TRBJ2-7,-,TRBV4-1,-,CASSQGFRGGYEQYF,TGCGCCAGCAGCCAAGGCTTTAGAGGTGGCTACGAGCAGTACTTC
TRBJ2-3,-,TRBV10-3,-,CAISGLNGTDTQYF,TGTGCCATCAGTGGACTGAACGGGACGGATACGCAGTATTTT
TRBJ2-2,TRBD1,TRBV18,-,CASSPVGQILAGELFF,TGTGCCAGCTCACCAGTGGGACAGATCCTAGCCGGGGAGCTGTTTTTT
TRBJ2-1,-,TRBV4-2,-,CASSQEVARSYNEQFF,TGTGCCAGCAGCCAAGAAGTGGCTAGATCCTACAATGAGCAGTTCTTC
TRBJ2-1,TRBD2,TRBV4-3,once,CASSQLAGGYNEQFF,TGCGCCAGCAGCCAGCTAGCGGGGGGTTACAATGAGCAGTTCTTC
TRBJ2-3,TRBD2,TRBV29-1,-,CSVGTSGGVTDTQYF,TGCAGCGTTGGGACTAGCGGGGGGGTCACAGATACGCAGTATTTT
TRBJ2-3,TRBD1,TRBV5-1,once,CASSPGQGPDTQYF,TGCGCCAGCAGCCCCGGACAGGGGCCAGATACGCAGTATTTT
TRBJ1-1,-,TRBV19,-,CASSILGNEAEAFF,TGTGCCAGTAGTATATTGGGGAACGAAGCTGAAGCTTTCTTT
TRBJ1-6,-,TRBV7-9,once,CASSPRQTEDSPLHF,TGTGCCAGCAGCCCCAGACAAACAGAGGATTCACCCCTCCACTTT
TRBJ1-1,TRBD1,TRBV5-1,-,CASRAPGQPNTEALF,TGCGCCAGCAGAGCACCGGGACAGCCGAACACTGAAGCTCTCTTT
TRBJ1-2,-,TRBV7-9,-,CASSSTRYGYTF,TGTGCCAGCAGCTCCACTCGCTATGGCTACACCTTC
TRBJ2-5,TRBD2,TRBV15,once,CATSRGERGYQETQYF,TGTGCCACCAGCAGAGGAGAGCGGGGCTACCAAGAGACCCAGTACTTC
TRBJ2-1,TRBD1,TRBV7-9,-,CASSSRDRGQVEQFF,TGTGCCAGCAGCAGCCGGGACAGGGGGCAAGTTGAGCAGTTCTTC
TRBJ2-7,-,TRBV9,-,CASSVEGREQYF,TGTGCCAGCAGCGTAGAGGGACGCGAGCAGTACTTC
TRBJ2-7,TRBD1,TRBV19,-,CASSIGTGYEQYF,TGTGCCAGTAGTATTGGGACAGGCTACGAGCAGTACTTC
TRBJ2-7,-,TRBV5-1,once,CASRYGRSLEGYEQYF,TGCGCCAGCAGGTACGGCCGATCCCTAGAGGGCTACGAGCAGTACTTC
TRBJ1-1,-,TRBV9,-,CASSVEVNTEAFF,TGTGCCAGCAGCGTAGAGGTAAACACTGAAGCTTTCTTT